This T cell receptor (beta chain) was profiled in a study of T cells in Graves' hyperthyroidism and ophthalmopathy. General study results and limits: In validation, the model predicted ophthalmopathy. These predictions came a median about 6.5 months before onset. A model built on 13 V-J features separated ophthalmopathy from stable hyperthyroidism.

The V gene lost 6 bases and the J gene lost 3 bases, with 15 bases spanning the gap. This CDR3 is 14 amino acids long. This clonotype was detected a few times. The antigen remains unidentified. TCR beta CDR3 regions were amplified from RNA. Initially, a first-round RT-PCR of the TCR CDR3 employed the HTBI primer set. One entry per CDR3 protein, called by TCRdb with MiXCR from the multiplex PCR reads. The sample carries roughly 650,000 distinct CDR3 sequences, about a sixth recorded once. The chain employs TRBV12-3 or TRBV12-4 and TRBJ2-7; D not resolved. Material for sequencing was blood. The receptor was derived from a woman in her forties with Graves' ophthalmopathy. The CDR3 bases are TGTGCCAGCAGCTCCGATGCGACGGTCTACGAGCAGTACTTC. Residues: CASSSDATVYEQYF.